A selection of T cell receptor beta chains follows, all from one sample in a study of response to subunit inactivated influenza vaccine. TCRdb analysed the RT-PCR reads with MiXCR anew, one entry per CDR3 protein. The sample holds around 580,000 distinct CDR3 sequences; 14% are singletons and the top ten take 11%. The sample here was PBMCs from blood, taken 11 to 12 days after vaccination. The receptors stem from a man in his forties or fifties who received an inactivated influenza vaccine. Each CDR3 is given with its conserved first and last residue. The order of the fields is V gene, D gene, J gene, clone size, CDR3 protein, CDR3 DNA. The D gene is left open where the match is weak. A clone size is listed for some rows: how often the clone was seen (once, few, many), or a class if it is expanded.

TRBV5-1,NA,TRBJ2-7,many,CASSLRQSYEQYF,TGTGCCAGCAGTTTACGTCAGTCCTACGAGCAGTACTTC
TRBV15,TRBD2,TRBJ2-1,NA,CATSPGTSLYEQFF,TGTGCCACCAGTCCCGGGACTAGCCTCTATGAGCAGTTCTTC
TRBV20-1,NA,TRBJ1-4,many,CSARVQPNEKLFF,TGCAGTGCTAGAGTACAGCCTAATGAAAAACTGTTTTTT
TRBV18,TRBD1,TRBJ2-1,few,CASSPGQPVNEQFF,TGTGCCAGCTCACCGGGACAGCCCGTCAATGAGCAGTTCTTC
TRBV14,NA,TRBJ1-2,NA,CASSPGTRPGYTF,TGTGCCAGCAGCCCCGGGACCCGTCCCGGCTACACCTTC
TRBV7-9,TRBD2,TRBJ2-1,few,CASSLRVLAGNEQFF,TGTGCCAGCAGCTTACGGGTTTTAGCGGGCAATGAGCAGTTCTTC
TRBV2,TRBD2,TRBJ2-1,NA,CASSPSGAGTYNEQFF,TGTGCCAGCAGCCCTAGCGGGGCAGGGACCTACAATGAGCAGTTCTTC
TRBV6-2/TRBV6-3,TRBD1,TRBJ1-5,NA,CASRPTGVGNQPQHF,TGTGCCAGCAGGCCGACAGGGGTTGGCAATCAGCCCCAGCATTTT
TRBV7-2,NA,TRBJ2-1,many,CASSPWGVNEQFF,TGTGCCAGCAGCCCCTGGGGCGTGAATGAGCAGTTCTTC
TRBV6-1,TRBD1,TRBJ2-1,few,CASSPGQGGRDEQFF,TGTGCCAGCAGCCCCGGACAGGGAGGTAGGGATGAGCAGTTCTTC
TRBV20-1,TRBD2,TRBJ2-3,NA,CSARPTSGAADTQYF,TGCAGTGCTAGACCTACTAGCGGGGCCGCAGATACGCAGTATTTT
TRBV4-3,NA,TRBJ1-6,NA,CASREGLLSYNSPLHF,TGCGCCAGCAGGGAGGGGCTGCTCTCCTATAATTCACCCCTCCACTTT
TRBV7-9,NA,TRBJ2-5,NA,CASSLEWGPRETQYF,TGTGCCAGCAGCTTAGAATGGGGCCCGCGGGAGACCCAGTACTTC
TRBV6-2/TRBV6-3,NA,TRBJ2-3,many,CASSYSDTQYF,TGTGCCAGCAGTTACTCGGATACGCAGTATTTT
TRBV7-9,TRBD1,TRBJ1-1,many,CASRPLQGSNTEAFF,TGTGCCAGCAGGCCCCTACAGGGGTCGAACACTGAAGCTTTCTTT
TRBV5-1,TRBD2,TRBJ2-7,NA,CASSLAAGEFYEQYF,TGCGCCAGCAGCTTGGCAGCGGGGGAGTTCTACGAGCAGTACTTC
TRBV7-2,TRBD1,TRBJ2-1,few,CASSFDRVRANEQFF,TGTGCCAGCAGCTTCGACAGGGTTAGGGCCAATGAGCAGTTCTTC
TRBV20-1,NA,TRBJ2-3,many,CSAEDSGTDTQYF,TGCAGTGCTGAGGACTCCGGCACAGATACGCAGTATTTT
TRBV6-1,TRBD2,TRBJ2-1,many,CASSRAGGPWYNEQFF,TGTGCCAGCAGCCGAGCGGGGGGGCCATGGTACAATGAGCAGTTCTTC
TRBV18,NA,TRBJ1-5,NA,CASSPMGSTNQPQHF,TGTGCCAGCTCACCAATGGGAAGTACCAATCAGCCCCAGCATTTT
TRBV5-1,TRBD1,TRBJ1-2,NA,CASSLGQGAWYGYTF,TGCGCCAGCAGCCTCGGACAGGGGGCGTGGTATGGCTACACCTTC
TRBV5-1,TRBD1,TRBJ1-1,many,CASSLWTGDTEAFF,TGCGCCAGCAGCCTCTGGACAGGGGACACTGAAGCTTTCTTT
TRBV10-3,NA,TRBJ2-7,NA,CAISEGSEGNEQYF,TGTGCCATCAGTGAGGGATCGGAGGGTAACGAGCAGTACTTC
TRBV5-4,NA,TRBJ2-1,few,CASSPDTSPTTNNEQFF,TGTGCCAGCAGCCCCGATACGAGTCCAACGACGAACAATGAGCAGTTCTTC
TRBV28,NA,TRBJ2-1,NA,CASKRGRESYNEQFF,TGTGCCAGCAAACGGGGGCGGGAGAGCTACAATGAGCAGTTCTTC
TRBV5-1,TRBD2,TRBJ2-2,many,CASSNSGANTGELFF,TGCGCCAGCAGCAATAGCGGGGCGAACACCGGGGAGCTGTTTTTT
TRBV7-9,NA,TRBJ2-5,NA,CASSNYQGMNQETQYF,TGTGCCAGCAGCAATTACCAGGGGATGAACCAAGAGACCCAGTACTTC
TRBV29-1,TRBD2,TRBJ2-1,NA,CSGEGPGTMSGIFNEQFF,TGCAGCGGTGAAGGCCCGGGCACGATGAGCGGGATTTTCAATGAGCAGTTCTTC